A single sample is the source of the 31 T cell receptor beta chains below, sequenced in a study of spatial heterogeneity in lung cancer. Whole-study results and caveats: Tumoral mutation counts were tracked by counts of expanded intratumoral alpha and beta TCRs.

Noted time point: sample taken at primary tumor resection. Which antigens these TCRs recognize remains unknown. TCRdb independently ran MiXCR on the 5' RACE reads; one entry per CDR3 protein. In the table there are over 2,500 distinct CDR3 sequences, more than 10% of which are singletons. The sample consisted of lung tumor tissue, taken at surgery. Receptors were obtained from a male donor with early-stage non-small cell lung cancer.

This clonotype was seen at least ten times. Because this beta chain is a stray read in a library intended to capture alpha chains, its abundance should not be given much weight. V gene TRBV4-3 combines with J gene TRBJ1-1; 11 nucleotides line up with TRBD1. This CDR3 has 14 residues. CDR1 and CDR2 from the germline V gene are LGHNA and YSLEER. Trimming took 0 bases from V and 10 from J; bases not matched to a gene: 4. Here the CDR3 reads CASSQDGTGGTAFF. In DNA, the CDR3 is TGCGCCAGCAGCCAAGATGGGACAGGGGGAACAGCTTTCTTT.

This clonotype is categorized as medium-sized. This beta chain turned up in a library designed for alpha chains; as an off-target read, its abundance says little. The CDR3 nucleotides are TGTGCCAGCAGCCCTTCGGAGGGCACAGATACGCAGTATTTT. Translated: CASSPSEGTDTQYF. The J gene is TRBJ2-3, the V gene TRBV28, with TRBD2 as a possible D gene (5 bases). The CDR3 is 14 amino acids. Germline values: CDR1 MDHEN, CDR2 SYDVKM. Trimming pared 6 bases from V and 1 base from J, leaving 11 bases between.

This clonotype appeared many times. Because this beta chain is a stray read in a library intended to capture alpha chains, its abundance should not be given much weight. The J gene is TRBJ1-4, the V gene TRBV5-5, with D perhaps TRBD1 (6 bases). This CDR3 region has 16 residues. Germline loops: CDR1 SGHKS, CDR2 YYEKEE (reference sequence). The V gene lost 0 bases and the J gene lost 8 bases, with 17 bases spanning the gap. The CDR3 sequence is CASSLDSRQAAEKLFF. The CDR3 nucleotides read TGTGCCAGCAGCTTGGATAGTCGACAGGCGGCAGAAAAACTGTTTTTT.

This clonotype is deemed medium-sized. The size of this beta chain means little, since it is a stray read in a library made for alpha chains. This rearrangement joins TRBV5-1 to TRBJ2-3; 7 bases line up with TRBD2. With 2 bases clipped from V and 3 bases from J, the junction kept 6 bases outside the gene matches. The CDR3 totals 15 residues. Germline lookup yields CDR1 SGHRS and CDR2 YFSETQ. The CDR3 DNA is TGCGCCAGCAGCTTAGCGGGAATGGGAACAGATACGCAGTATTTT. Translation: CASSLAGMGTDTQYF.

This clonotype showed up just once. This beta chain came through as a stray read in a library set up for alpha chains, and its size says little. The chain links TRBV6-1 to TRBJ2-1, with 10 bases aligning to TRBD2. Unmatched junction bases numbered 9, after V lost 6 bases and J lost 4 bases. Germline CDR1 is MNHNS and CDR2 is SASEGT. The CDR3 length is 16 residues. The CDR3 DNA reads TGTGCCAGCAGCGCTGCACTAGCGGGAACTTACAATGAGCAGTTCTTC. As protein: CASSAALAGTYNEQFF.

By share of the sample, this clonotype is medium-sized. Within a library made for alpha chains, this beta chain is off target, and its count is uninformative. The V and J genes are TRBV7-3 and TRBJ1-2; D not certain. Trimming shortened V by 5 bases and J by 8 bases, and 15 bases separated the two germline ends. Germline assignment: CDR1 SGHTA and CDR2 FQGTGA. The CDR3 contains 13 residues. In DNA, the CDR3 is TGTGCCAGCAGCCTTCAACCATCGGACGGCTACACCTTC. It translates to CASSLQPSDGYTF.

This clonotype is deemed medium-sized (0.01 to 0.1%). The library was prepared for alpha chains; this beta chain is a stray read, so its frequency means little. J is TRBJ2-1 and V is TRBV7-6, with 12 bases that match TRBD2. Per the germline V gene, CDR1 is SGHVS and CDR2 is FNYEAQ. CDR3 length equals 17 residues. After removal of 5 bases from V and 0 bases from J, the junction contained 5 bases not matched to a gene. DNA for the CDR3: TGTGCCAGCAGCAACCCTAGCGGGGGGGCCTCCTACAATGAGCAGTTCTTC. Translating it yields CASSNPSGGASYNEQFF.

In this sample, this clonotype is medium-sized. Being off target in a library aimed at alpha chains, this beta chain has a size of little meaning. The chain recombines TRBV27 with TRBJ1-1, with D hard to call. Trimming took 4 bases from V and 0 from J, leaving 6 bases between them. Germline V gene lookup returns CDR1 MNHEY and CDR2 SMNVEV (reference sequence). The CDR3 extends over 13 amino acids. The CDR3 bases are TGTGCCAGCAGTTATCAAATGAACACTGAAGCTTTCTTT. It translates to CASSYQMNTEAFF.

By share of the sample, this clonotype is medium-sized. Because this beta chain is a stray read in a library intended to capture alpha chains, its abundance should not be given much weight. The V gene is TRBV2, the J gene TRBJ2-2, with no clear D. V gave up 7 bases and J gave up 0 bases, with 15 bases separating them. The CDR3 length is 16 residues. Germline CDR1 reads SNHLY; CDR2 reads FYNNEI. The CDR3 DNA reads TGTGCCAGCAAGGACCCCCCTTCCACGAACACCGGGGAGCTGTTTTTT. This gives the protein CASKDPPSTNTGELFF.

This clonotype is judged medium-sized. The library was prepared for alpha chains; this beta chain is a stray read, so its frequency means little. The chain has TRBV28 and TRBJ2-7; a possible D gene is TRBD1 (6 bases). The CDR3 contains 14 residues. Trimming left V 3 bases short and J 2 bases short, with 11 bases between. Looked up from germline, CDR1 is MDHEN and CDR2 is SYDVKM. CDR3 protein: CASSLTGSPYEQYF. The CDR3 region has the DNA TGTGCCAGCAGTTTGACAGGTTCCCCCTACGAGCAGTACTTC.

By its share, this clonotype is medium-sized. This beta chain is an unintended read in a library built for alpha chains; its size means little. CDR3: CASSHYSGSPYNEQFF. CDR3 DNA sequence: TGTGCCAGCAGCCACTATAGCGGGAGCCCCTACAATGAGCAGTTCTTC. The V gene is TRBV14, the J gene TRBJ2-1, with 9 positions matching TRBD2. This CDR3 contains 16 residues. Germline V lookup: CDR1 SGHDN, CDR2 FVKESK. With V trimmed by 3 bases and J by 2 bases, 5 bases remained unmatched. Complete variable domain (other parts from reference TRBV14 and TRBJ2-1): EAGVTQFPSHSVIEKGQTVTLRCDPISGHDNLYWYRRVMGKEIKFLLHFVKESKQDESGMPNNRFLAERTGGTYSTLKVQPAELEDSGVYFCASSHYSGSPYNEQFFGPGTRLTVL.

This clonotype qualifies as medium-sized. The library was built for alpha chains, so this beta chain is an off-target read and its size means little. The V and J genes are TRBV25-1 and TRBJ2-1, with TRBD2 as a possible D gene (6 bases). The CDR3 extends over 14 amino acids. Trimming pared 5 bases from V and 7 bases from J, leaving 15 bases between. CDR1 is MGHDK and CDR2 is SYGVNS in the germline V gene. CDR3 residues: CASSTGSPVNEQFF. The CDR3 DNA reads as TGTGCCAGCAGTACCGGGAGCCCGGTGAATGAGCAGTTCTTC.

This clonotype rates as medium-sized. This beta chain represents an off-target read in a library built for alpha chains; its size is of limited meaning. The chain links TRBV20-1 to TRBJ2-7, with D tentatively TRBD2 (7 bases). Trimming stripped 6 bases from V and 4 bases from J, with 16 bases between. The CDR3 length is 13 residues. Germline CDR1 DFQATT, CDR2 SNEGSKA (reference sequence). For the CDR3, the DNA is TGCAGTGCCAATAGGGGGGGCGGATACGAGCAGTACTTC. Amino acids: CSANRGGGYEQYF.

This clonotype ranks as medium-sized (0.01 to 0.1%). Because the library targeted alpha chains, this beta chain is an off-target read whose size means little. The chain recombines TRBV29-1 with TRBJ1-3; 7 nucleotides agree with TRBD1. Trimming cost V 3 bases and J 4 bases; bases outside gene matches: 9. The CDR3 spans 15 residues. Germline-derived CDR1 and CDR2 are SQVTM and ANQGSEA. The CDR3 here is CSVDSATGEGNTIYF. In DNA form, the CDR3 reads TGCAGCGTTGATTCCGCCACAGGGGAAGGAAACACCATATATTTT.

A word on this clonotype: Little can be read into the size of this beta chain, an off-target read in a library designed for alpha chains. This chain links TRBV21-1 with TRBJ1-1. TRBV21-1 has pseudogene status. The CDR3 runs 15 residues. This CDR3 is CASTTLETTNTEAFF. DNA for the CDR3: TGTGCCAGCACCACCCTGGAGACTACTAACACTGAAGCTTTCTTT.

This clonotype was counted ten times or more. Little can be read into the size of this beta chain, an off-target read in a library designed for alpha chains. V is TRBV7-9 and J is TRBJ2-6; a possible D gene is TRBD1 (6 bases). Trimming stripped 5 bases from V and 1 base from J, with 21 bases between. In germline, CDR1 is SEHNR, CDR2 FQNEAQ (reference sequence). This CDR3 contains 19 residues. The CDR3 here is CASSRRAKQGWSGANVLTF. The CDR3 DNA sequence: TGTGCCAGCAGCCGAAGGGCGAAACAGGGCTGGTCTGGGGCCAACGTCCTGACTTTC.

By its share, this clonotype is medium-sized. In a library made to pick up alpha chains, this beta chain is a stray read with a size that means little. The J gene is TRBJ2-1, the V gene TRBV10-2, with 14 positions matching TRBD2. This CDR3 is 17 amino acids long. Germline CDR1 WSHSY, CDR2 SAAADI. Trimming at V came to 4 bases and at J to 6 bases, leaving 8 bases not matched to a gene. The CDR3 DNA sequence: TGCGCCAGCAGTGGGACTAGCGGGAGGACGGTATTCAATGAGCAGTTCTTC. Protein: CASSGTSGRTVFNEQFF.

The count of this clonotype is one. A library made for alpha chains picked up this beta chain off target, so its size means little. The rearrangement links TRBV12-3 or TRBV12-4 to TRBJ2-7; tentatively, D is TRBD1 (6 bases). This CDR3 region has 14 residues. Trimming took 2 bases from V and 0 from J, leaving 8 bases between them. CDR3 residues: CASSLRDNSYEQYF. The CDR3 bases are TGTGCCAGCAGTTTACGGGACAACTCCTACGAGCAGTACTTC.

This clonotype is termed medium-sized. This beta chain is off target for a library built for alpha chains, so its abundance means little. The chain combines TRBV14 with TRBJ1-5; D gene uncertain. The V and J ends lost 2 bases and 3 bases respectively, with 5 bases between them. This CDR3 has 13 residues. Germline lookup yields CDR1 SGHDN and CDR2 FVKESK. The CDR3: CASSQQVNQPQHF. In nucleotides, the CDR3 is TGTGCCAGCAGCCAACAGGTCAATCAGCCCCAGCATTTT.

Sample share makes this clonotype medium-sized. This beta chain turned up in a library designed for alpha chains; as an off-target read, its abundance says little. The V call is TRBV27, the J call TRBJ2-3; 13 bases line up with TRBD2. The CDR3 runs to 19 residues. V was clipped by 1 base and J by 1 base; unmatched bases: 8. Germline V gives CDR1 MNHEY, CDR2 SMNVEV (reference sequence). CDR3 DNA: TGTGCCAGCAGTTTATGGGGGACTAGCGGGAAATATGGCACAGATACGCAGTATTTT. This gives the protein CASSLWGTSGKYGTDTQYF.

This clonotype is medium-sized (0.01 to 0.1%) within its sample. Because this beta chain is a stray read in a library intended to capture alpha chains, its abundance should not be given much weight. The J gene is TRBJ1-5, the V gene TRBV29-1; no definite D call. The germline V and J ends were trimmed by 4 bases and 3 bases, with 7 bases remaining between them. Germline V gene data show CDR1 as SQVTM and CDR2 as ANQGSEA. This CDR3 region has 12 residues. The chain's CDR3 is CSVGGFNQPQHF. The CDR3 nucleotides are TGCAGCGTTGGAGGGTTCAATCAGCCCCAGCATTTT.

By sample share, this clonotype is medium-sized. A library made for alpha chains picked up this beta chain off target, so its size means little. The V call is TRBV18, the J call TRBJ2-3; TRBD1 agrees at 7 bases. CDR3 length equals 14 residues. Germline-derived CDR1 and CDR2 are KGHSH and LQKENI. V was pared by 5 bases and J by 2 bases, with 4 bases of the junction left unmatched. CDR3 sequence reads: CASSKGQNTDTQYF. The CDR3 DNA reads TGTGCCAGCTCAAAGGGACAGAACACAGATACGCAGTATTTT.

This clonotype ranks as medium-sized. The size of this beta chain means little, since it is a stray read in a library made for alpha chains. J is TRBJ2-1 and V is TRBV19, with D possibly called TRBD1 or TRBD2 (5 bases each). Germline CDR1 reads LNHDA; CDR2 reads SQIVND (reference sequence). V lost 7 bases and J lost 3, with 16 bases in between. This CDR3 comprises 15 residues. The CDR3 loop reads CASTSQGVLYNEQFF. The DNA for the CDR3 is TGTGCCAGTACCTCTCAGGGAGTACTCTACAATGAGCAGTTCTTC.

This clonotype ranks as medium-sized (0.01 to 0.1%). The library was built for alpha chains, so this beta chain is an off-target read and its size means little. The chain links TRBV4-3 to TRBJ2-3; TRBD2 agrees at 9 bases. Trimming removed 1 base from V and 6 bases from J; junction bases left unmatched: 5. Germline-derived CDR1 and CDR2 are LGHNA and YSLEER. The CDR3 consists of 15 residues. CDR3 sequence reads: CASSQAAGGRDTQYF. CDR3 in DNA: TGCGCCAGCAGCCAAGCGGCGGGGGGGCGTGATACGCAGTATTTT.

Judged by abundance, this clonotype is medium-sized. Since it is a stray read in a library aimed at alpha chains, this beta chain has a size that is not meaningful. This chain connects TRBV7-9 to TRBJ2-7; D is unclear. CDR1 and CDR2 from the germline V gene are SEHNR and FQNEAQ (reference sequence). The CDR3 runs to 12 residues. The V gene lost 5 bases and the J gene lost 5 bases, with 10 bases spanning the gap. CDR3 amino acids: CASSTDVDEQYF. The CDR3 bases are TGTGCCAGCAGCACCGACGTCGACGAGCAGTACTTC. The full variable domain, its missing parts supplied by reference TRBV7-9 and TRBJ2-7, is DTGVSQNPRHKITKRGQNVTFRCDPISEHNRLYWYRQTLGQGPEFLTYFQNEAQLEKSRLLSDRFSAERPKGSFSTLEIQRTEQGDSAMYLCASSTDVDEQYFGPGTRLTVT.

This clonotype came up many times. With the library built for alpha chains, this beta chain is off target and its frequency is not meaningful. This chain connects TRBV30 to TRBJ1-3, with a tentative D call TRBD1 (5 bases). Germline CDR1 is GTSNPN and CDR2 is SVGIG (reference sequence). V dropped 4 bases and J dropped 2 bases, with 9 bases sitting between them. The length of the CDR3 is 13 residues. The CDR3 spells CAWTPGPGNTIYF. For the CDR3, the DNA is TGTGCCTGGACCCCAGGGCCTGGAAACACCATATATTTT.

This clonotype is labeled as medium-sized. Because this beta chain is a stray read in a library intended to capture alpha chains, its abundance should not be given much weight. This sequence joins TRBV20-1 and TRBJ2-7; 13 bases fit TRBD2. The CDR3 is 16 residues long. Germline values: CDR1 DFQATT, CDR2 SNEGSKA (reference sequence). The V and J ends lost 1 base and 2 bases, in that order; junction bases with no gene match: 5. The CDR3: CSARALAGGYTYEQYF. CDR3 DNA sequence: TGCAGTGCTAGAGCACTAGCGGGAGGGTACACCTACGAGCAGTACTTC.

This clonotype was counted between two and nine times. This beta chain appears as a stray read in a library generated for alpha chains; its size is not informative. The chain joins TRBV10-3 to TRBJ2-5; D gene ambiguous. Germline V gene data show CDR1 as ENHRY and CDR2 as SYGVKD. Trimming took off 2 bases at V and 5 bases at J, with 21 bases between the two ends. The CDR3 runs to 17 residues. The chain's CDR3 is CAISEVPGLGYGETQYF. CDR3 coding DNA: TGTGCCATCAGTGAGGTACCCGGTTTGGGGTATGGCGAGACCCAGTACTTC.

This clonotype was recorded at least ten times. Found in a library prepared for alpha chains, this beta chain is an off-target read, and its abundance has little meaning. The chain employs TRBV6-2 or TRBV6-3 and TRBJ2-3; no reliable D call. The CDR3 contains 12 residues. Between the trimmed V and J ends, which lost 1 base and 3 bases, there was a span of 2 bases. Germline V gives CDR1 MNHEY, CDR2 SVGEGT. CDR3 nucleotides: TGTGCCAGCAGTTACTTTACAGATACGCAGTATTTT. Its protein is CASSYFTDTQYF.

By share of the sample, this clonotype is medium-sized. Since it is a stray read in a library aimed at alpha chains, this beta chain has a size that is not meaningful. The chain recombines TRBV7-9 with TRBJ2-3; no firm D call. The V gene's germline CDR1 is SEHNR and CDR2 FQNEAQ (reference sequence). Trimming cost V 5 bases and J 3 bases, with 12 bases left between them. This CDR3 has 14 amino acids. As DNA, the CDR3 is TGTGCCAGCAGCCTCGTCCCTGATACAGATACGCAGTATTTT. This codes for CASSLVPDTDTQYF.

This clonotype was found many times. Being off target in a library aimed at alpha chains, this beta chain has a size of little meaning. This chain uses TRBV7-2 with TRBJ2-1, with TRBD2 identical over 10 bases. The CDR3 has 15 residues. V shed 5 bases and J 2 bases; nucleotides not matched to a gene: 3. The germline gives CDR1 SGHTA, CDR2 FQGNSA. The CDR3 sequence is CASSPSGSTYNEQFF. DNA for the CDR3: TGTGCCAGCAGCCCTAGCGGGAGTACCTACAATGAGCAGTTCTTC.